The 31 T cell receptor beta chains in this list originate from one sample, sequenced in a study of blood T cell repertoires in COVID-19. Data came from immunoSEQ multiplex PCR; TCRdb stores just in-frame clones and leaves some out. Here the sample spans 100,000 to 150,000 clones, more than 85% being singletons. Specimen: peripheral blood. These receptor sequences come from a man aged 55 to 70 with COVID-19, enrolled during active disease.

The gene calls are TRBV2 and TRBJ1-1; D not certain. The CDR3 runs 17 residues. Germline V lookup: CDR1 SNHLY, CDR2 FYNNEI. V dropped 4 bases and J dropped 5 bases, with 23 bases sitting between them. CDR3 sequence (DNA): TGTGCCAGCAGTGTAAGTTTCGGTTGGAGGTCGGGGACTGAAGCTTTCTTT. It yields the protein CASSVSFGWRSGTEAFF. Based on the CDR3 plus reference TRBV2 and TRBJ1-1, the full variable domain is EPEVTQTPSHQVTQMGQEVILRCVPISNHLYFYWYRQILGQKVEFLVSFYNNEISEKSEIFDDQFSVERPDGSNFTLKIRSTKLEDSAMYFCASSVSFGWRSGTEAFFGQGTRLTVV.

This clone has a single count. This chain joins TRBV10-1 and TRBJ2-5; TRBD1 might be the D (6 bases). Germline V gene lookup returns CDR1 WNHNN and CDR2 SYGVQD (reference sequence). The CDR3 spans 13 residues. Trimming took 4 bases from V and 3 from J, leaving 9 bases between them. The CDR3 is CASSVHREETQYF. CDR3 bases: TGCGCCAGCAGTGTGCACAGGGAAGAGACCCAGTACTTC.

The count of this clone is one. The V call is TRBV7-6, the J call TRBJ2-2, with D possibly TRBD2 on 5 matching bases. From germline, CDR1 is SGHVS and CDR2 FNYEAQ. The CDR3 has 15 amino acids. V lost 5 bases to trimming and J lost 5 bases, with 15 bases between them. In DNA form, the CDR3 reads TGTGCCAGCAGCCGAAGTGGGAGAGAAACCGGGGAGCTGTTTTTT. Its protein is CASSRSGRETGELFF.

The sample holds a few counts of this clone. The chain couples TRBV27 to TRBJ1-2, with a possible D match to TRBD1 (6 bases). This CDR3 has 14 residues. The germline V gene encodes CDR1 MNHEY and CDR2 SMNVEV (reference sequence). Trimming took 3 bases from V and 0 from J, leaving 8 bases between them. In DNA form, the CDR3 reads TGTGCCAGCAGTTTGGACAGAGCTAACTATGGCTACACCTTC. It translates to CASSLDRANYGYTF.

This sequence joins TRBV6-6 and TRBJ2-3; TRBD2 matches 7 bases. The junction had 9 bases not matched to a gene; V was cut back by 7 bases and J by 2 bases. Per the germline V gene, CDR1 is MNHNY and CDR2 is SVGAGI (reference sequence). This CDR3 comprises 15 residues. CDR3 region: CASMGSGSFTDTQYF. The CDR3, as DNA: TGTGCCAGCATGGGTAGCGGGTCCTTCACAGATACGCAGTATTTT.

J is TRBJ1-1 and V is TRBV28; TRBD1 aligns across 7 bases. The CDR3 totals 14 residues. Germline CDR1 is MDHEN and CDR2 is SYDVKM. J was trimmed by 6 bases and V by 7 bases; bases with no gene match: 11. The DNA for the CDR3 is TGTGCCAGCAATCCGGGCACAGGGGTGGCTGAAGCTTTCTTT. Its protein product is CASNPGTGVAEAFF.

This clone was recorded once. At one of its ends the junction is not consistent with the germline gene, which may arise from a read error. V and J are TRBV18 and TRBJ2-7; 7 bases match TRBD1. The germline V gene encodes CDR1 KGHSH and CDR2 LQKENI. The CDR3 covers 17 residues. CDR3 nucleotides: TGTGCCAGCTCTCCACGCCCCCGCGGACAGGCTTCCTACGAGCAGTACTTC. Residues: CASSPRPRGQASYEQYF.

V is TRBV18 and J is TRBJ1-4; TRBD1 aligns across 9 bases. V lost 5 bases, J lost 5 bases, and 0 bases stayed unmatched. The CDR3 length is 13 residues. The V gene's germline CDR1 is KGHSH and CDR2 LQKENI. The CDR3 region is CASSDRGNEKLFF. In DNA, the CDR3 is TGTGCCAGCTCAGACAGGGGGAATGAAAAACTGTTTTTT.

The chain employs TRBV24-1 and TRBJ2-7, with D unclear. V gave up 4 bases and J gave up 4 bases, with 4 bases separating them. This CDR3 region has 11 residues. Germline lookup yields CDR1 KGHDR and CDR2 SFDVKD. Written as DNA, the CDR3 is TGTGCCACCAGTGACTATTACGAGCAGTACTTC. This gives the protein CATSDYYEQYF.

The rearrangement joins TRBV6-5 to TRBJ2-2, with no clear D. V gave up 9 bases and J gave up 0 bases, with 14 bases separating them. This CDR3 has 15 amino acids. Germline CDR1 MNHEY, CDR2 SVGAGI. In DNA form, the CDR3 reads TGTGCCAGTTGCCTGCGGCAAGCGAACACCGGGGAGCTGTTTTTT. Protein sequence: CASCLRQANTGELFF.

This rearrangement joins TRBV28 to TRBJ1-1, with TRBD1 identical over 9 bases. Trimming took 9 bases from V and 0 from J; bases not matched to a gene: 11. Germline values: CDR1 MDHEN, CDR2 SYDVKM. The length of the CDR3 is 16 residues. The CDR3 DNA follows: TGTGCCAGAACAACCATCACAGGGGGCCTGAACACTGAAGCTTTCTTT. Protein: CARTTITGGLNTEAFF. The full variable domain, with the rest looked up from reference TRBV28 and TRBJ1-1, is DVKVTQSSRYLVKRTGEKVFLECVQDMDHENMFWYRQDPGLGLRLIYFSYDVKMKEKGDIPEGYSVSREKKERFSLILESASTNQTSMYLCARTTITGGLNTEAFFGQGTRLTVV.

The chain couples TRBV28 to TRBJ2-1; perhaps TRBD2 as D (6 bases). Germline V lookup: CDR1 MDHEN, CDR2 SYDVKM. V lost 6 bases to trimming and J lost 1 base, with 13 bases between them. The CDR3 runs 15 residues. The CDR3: CASSRDSASYNEQFF. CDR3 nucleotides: TGTGCCAGCAGCCGGGACTCCGCGTCCTACAATGAGCAGTTCTTC.

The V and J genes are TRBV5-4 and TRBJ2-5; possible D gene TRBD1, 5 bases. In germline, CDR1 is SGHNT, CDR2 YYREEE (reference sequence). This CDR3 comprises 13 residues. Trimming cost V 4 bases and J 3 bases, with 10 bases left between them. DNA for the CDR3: TGTGCCAGCAGCATATCCAGGGAAGAGACCCAGTACTTC. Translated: CASSISREETQYF.

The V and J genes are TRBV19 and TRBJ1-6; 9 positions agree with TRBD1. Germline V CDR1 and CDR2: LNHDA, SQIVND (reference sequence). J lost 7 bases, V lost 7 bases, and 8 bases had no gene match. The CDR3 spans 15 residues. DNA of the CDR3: TGTGCCAGTACCCAAACAGGGGGCTCAAATTCACCCCTCCACTTT. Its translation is CASTQTGGSNSPLHF.

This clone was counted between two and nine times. The CDR3 sequence is CASSTRREQYF. The CDR3, as DNA: TGTGCCAGCAGCACCCGTCGGGAGCAGTACTTC. The rearrangement uses TRBV7-8 and TRBJ2-7, with no clear D. The V gene lost 5 bases and the J gene lost 7 bases, with 9 bases spanning the gap. The CDR3 consists of 11 residues. From germline, CDR1 is SGHVS and CDR2 FQNEAQ. The full variable domain, with the rest looked up from reference TRBV7-8 and TRBJ2-7, is GAGVSQSPRYKVAKRGQDVALRCDPISGHVSLFWYQQALGQGPEFLTYFQNEAQLDKSGLPSDRFFAERPEGSVSTLKIQRTQQEDSAVYLCASSTRREQYFGPGTRLTVT.

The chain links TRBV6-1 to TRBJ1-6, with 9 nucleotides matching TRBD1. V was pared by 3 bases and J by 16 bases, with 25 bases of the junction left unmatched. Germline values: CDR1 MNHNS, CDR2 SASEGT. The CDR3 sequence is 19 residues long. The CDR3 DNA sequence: TGTGCCAGCAGTGACTTGGGGGACAGGGCGGGCCACTCGCCCTTCAGGCTCCACTTT. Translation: CASSDLGDRAGHSPFRLHF.

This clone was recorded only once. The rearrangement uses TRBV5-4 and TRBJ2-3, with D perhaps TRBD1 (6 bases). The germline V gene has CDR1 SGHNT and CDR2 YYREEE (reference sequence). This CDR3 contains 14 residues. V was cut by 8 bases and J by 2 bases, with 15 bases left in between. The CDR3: CASRGQTFTDTQYF. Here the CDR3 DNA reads TGTGCCAGTAGAGGACAGACCTTCACAGATACGCAGTATTTT.

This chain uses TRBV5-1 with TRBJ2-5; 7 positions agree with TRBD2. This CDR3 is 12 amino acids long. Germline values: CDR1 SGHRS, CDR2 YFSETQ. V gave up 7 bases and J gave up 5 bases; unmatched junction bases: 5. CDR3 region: CASEGREETQYF. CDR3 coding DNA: TGCGCCAGCGAAGGGAGGGAGGAGACCCAGTACTTC. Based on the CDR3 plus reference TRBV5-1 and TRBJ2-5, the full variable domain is KAGVTQTPRYLIKTRGQQVTLSCSPISGHRSVSWYQQTPGQGLQFLFEYFSETQRNKGNFPGRFSGRQFSNSRSEMNVSTLELGDSALYLCASEGREETQYFGPGTRLLVL.

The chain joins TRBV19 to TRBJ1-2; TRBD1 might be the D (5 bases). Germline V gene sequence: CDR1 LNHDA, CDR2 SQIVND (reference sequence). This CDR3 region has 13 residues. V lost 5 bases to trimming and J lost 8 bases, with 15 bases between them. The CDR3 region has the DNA TGTGCCAGTAGTCTCCAGGGTCGCAGCGGCTACACCTTC. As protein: CASSLQGRSGYTF.

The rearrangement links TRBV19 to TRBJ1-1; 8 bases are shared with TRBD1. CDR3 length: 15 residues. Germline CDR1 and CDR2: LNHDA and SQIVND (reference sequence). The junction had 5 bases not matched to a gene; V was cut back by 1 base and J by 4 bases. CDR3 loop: CASSIGSGGGTEAFF. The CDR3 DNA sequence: TGTGCCAGTAGTATAGGTTCAGGGGGCGGCACTGAAGCTTTCTTT.

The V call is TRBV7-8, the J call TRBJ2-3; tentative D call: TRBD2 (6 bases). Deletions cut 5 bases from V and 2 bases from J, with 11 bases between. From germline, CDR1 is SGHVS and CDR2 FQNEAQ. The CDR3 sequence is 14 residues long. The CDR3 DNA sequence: TGTGCCAGCAGCCCAGGGACTTCCACAGATACGCAGTATTTT. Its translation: CASSPGTSTDTQYF.

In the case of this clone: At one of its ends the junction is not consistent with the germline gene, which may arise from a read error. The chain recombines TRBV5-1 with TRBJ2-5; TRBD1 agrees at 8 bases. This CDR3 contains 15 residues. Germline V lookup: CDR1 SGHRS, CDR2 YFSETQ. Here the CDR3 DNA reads TGCGCCAGCAGCTTGGGACAGGGGATACAAGAGGCCCAGTACTTC. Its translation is CASSLGQGIQEAQYF.

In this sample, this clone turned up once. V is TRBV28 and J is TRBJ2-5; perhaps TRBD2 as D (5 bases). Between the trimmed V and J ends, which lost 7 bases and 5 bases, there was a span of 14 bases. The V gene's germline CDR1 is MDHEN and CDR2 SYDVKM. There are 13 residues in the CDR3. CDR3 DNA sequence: TGTGCCAGCATCGGAGGACTGAGGGAGACCCAGTACTTC. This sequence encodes CASIGGLRETQYF.

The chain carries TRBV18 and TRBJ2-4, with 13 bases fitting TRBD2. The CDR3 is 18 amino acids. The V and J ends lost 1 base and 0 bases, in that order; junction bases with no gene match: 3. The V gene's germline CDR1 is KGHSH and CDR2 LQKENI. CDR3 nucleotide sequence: TGTGCCAGCTCACCACGGACTAGCGGGGGTATAGCCAAAAACATTCAGTACTTC. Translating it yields CASSPRTSGGIAKNIQYF.

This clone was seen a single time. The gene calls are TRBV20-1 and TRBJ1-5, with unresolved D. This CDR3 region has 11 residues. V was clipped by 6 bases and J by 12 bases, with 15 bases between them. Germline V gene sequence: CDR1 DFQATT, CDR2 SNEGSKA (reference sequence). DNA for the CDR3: TGCAGTGCCCTCCTAGCGTCAGGCCAGCATTTT. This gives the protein CSALLASGQHF.

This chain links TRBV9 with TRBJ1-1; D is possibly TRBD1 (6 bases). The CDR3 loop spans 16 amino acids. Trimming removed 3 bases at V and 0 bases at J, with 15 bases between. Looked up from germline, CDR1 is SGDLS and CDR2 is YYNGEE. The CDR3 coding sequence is TGTGCCAGCAGCGGCAAATTGGGGGCGATGAACACTGAAGCTTTCTTT. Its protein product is CASSGKLGAMNTEAFF.

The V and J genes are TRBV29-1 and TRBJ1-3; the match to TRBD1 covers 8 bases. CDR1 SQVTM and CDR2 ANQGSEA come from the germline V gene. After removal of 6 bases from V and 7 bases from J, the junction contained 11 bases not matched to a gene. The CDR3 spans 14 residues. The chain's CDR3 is CSVGLGQAGNTIYF. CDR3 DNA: TGCAGCGTGGGATTGGGACAGGCGGGCAACACCATATATTTT. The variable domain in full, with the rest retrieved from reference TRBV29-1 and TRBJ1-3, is SAVISQKPSRDICQRGTSLTIQCQVDSQVTMMFWYRQQPGQSLTLIATANQGSEATYESGFVIDKFPISRPNLTFSTLTVSNMSPEDSSIYLCSVGLGQAGNTIYFGEGSWLTVV.

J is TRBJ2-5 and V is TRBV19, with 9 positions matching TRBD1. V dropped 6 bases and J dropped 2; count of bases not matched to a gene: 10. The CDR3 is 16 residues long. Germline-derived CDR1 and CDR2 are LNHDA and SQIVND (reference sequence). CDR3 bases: TGTGCCAGTAGACCCGGCGACAGGGGGACTCAAGAGACCCAGTACTTC. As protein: CASRPGDRGTQETQYF.

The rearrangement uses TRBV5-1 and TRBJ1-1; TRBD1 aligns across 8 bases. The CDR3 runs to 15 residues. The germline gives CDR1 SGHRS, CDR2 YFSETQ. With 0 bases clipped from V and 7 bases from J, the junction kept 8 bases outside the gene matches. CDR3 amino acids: CASSLGDRGLGEAFF. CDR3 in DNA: TGCGCCAGCAGCTTGGGAGACAGGGGATTAGGTGAAGCTTTCTTT.

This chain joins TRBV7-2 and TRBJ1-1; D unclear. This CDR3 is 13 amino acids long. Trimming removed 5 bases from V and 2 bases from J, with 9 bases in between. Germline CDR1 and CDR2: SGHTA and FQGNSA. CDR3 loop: CASSPEPNTEAFF. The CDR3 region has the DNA TGTGCCAGCAGCCCAGAACCAAACACTGAAGCTTTCTTT.

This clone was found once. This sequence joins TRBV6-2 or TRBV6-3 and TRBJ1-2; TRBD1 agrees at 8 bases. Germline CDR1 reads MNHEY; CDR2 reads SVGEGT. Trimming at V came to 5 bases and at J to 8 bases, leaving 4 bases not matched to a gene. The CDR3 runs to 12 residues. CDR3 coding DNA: TGTGCCAGCAGTGAGACAGGGGTCGGCTACACCTTC. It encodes CASSETGVGYTF.